Listed below are T cell receptor beta chains from one sample, sequenced in a study of CXCR3-negative and CXCR3-positive naive CD8 T cells. No DNA is given; TCRdb re-called the 5' RACE reads and lists each CDR3 protein once. Its table records more than 35,000 distinct CDR3 sequences. The sample taken for sequencing was memory CD8+ T cells from blood. These receptors all come from a human donor in good health. Some clones in this sample may be carry-over from other donors' samples. The CDR3 runs from the conserved cysteine through the conserved F or W. Fields, in order: V gene, J gene, CDR3 protein.

TRBV4-3	TRBJ2-3	CASSQGLSDDTQYF
TRBV2	TRBJ1-4	CASKGDLEKLFF
TRBV18	TRBJ1-1	CASSLRDRDTEAFF
TRBV20-1	TRBJ1-5	CSARETGNWINQPQHF
TRBV29-1	TRBJ2-1	CSVDWRWGGLNEQFF
TRBV4-1	TRBJ2-7	CASSQVKASYEQYF
TRBV10-3	TRBJ1-5	CAISDSSGAGQPQHF
TRBV20-1	TRBJ2-7	CSARGQMSSYEQYF
TRBV25-1	TRBJ1-1	CASGGRGETEAFF
TRBV29-1	TRBJ1-6	CSVAEEGAFSPLHF